In its sample, the clone carrying this T cell receptor (beta chain) was seen many times. This sample is drawn from a study of T cells after yellow fever vaccination. Looking at the study overall: The SMART-Seq v4 Ultra Low Input method served to prepare the low-cell-number fractions.

Researchers made TCR cDNA using 5'RACE template switching, and this step added a universal primer site and UMIs. TCRdb itself ran the 5' RACE reads through MiXCR, one entry per CDR3 protein. Counted here are 300,000 to 400,000 distinct CDR3 sequences, under 5% occurring once; the ten biggest clones make up approximately 24%. The germline CDR1 and CDR2 sequences are MNHEY and SVGEGT. The length of the CDR3 is 12 residues. Trimming removed 4 bases from V and 2 bases from J, with 6 bases in between. The receptor was isolated from a man aged 18 to 30 who received the YFV17D yellow fever vaccine. The gene calls are TRBV6-2 or TRBV6-3 and TRBJ2-7; D is perhaps TRBD1 (6 bases). The input for sequencing was PBMCs, taken 5 days after the yellow fever booster vaccination. The CDR3 DNA sequence: TGTGCCAGCAGTTGGACAGCCTACGAGCAGTACTTC. Its translation is CASSWTAYEQYF.